This T cell receptor (beta chain) was retrieved from a study of blood T cell repertoires in COVID-19. About the study: The origin of the acute and convalescent COVID-19 samples was the United States, Italy and Spain. From T cells, B-cell-depleted T cells, or PBMCs came the material, which was cDNA or gDNA.

In the study's own analysis: From reference gene primer amplification, estimates of nucleated cell counts were derived. Sequencing was performed with immunoSEQ multiplex PCR; in TCRdb, only in-frame clones are kept and a portion is missing. The V and J calls and clone size come from that table; D and trimming were worked out from the DNA. The table lists around 170,000 clones, roughly 90% of them singletons. The germline gives CDR1 LGHNA, CDR2 YSLEER. Between the trimmed V and J ends, which lost 3 bases and 4 bases, there was a span of 9 bases. The CDR3 contains 13 residues. The specimen was peripheral blood. The gene calls are TRBV4-3 and TRBJ1-2, with D possibly TRBD1 on 5 matching bases. The origin of this receptor is a man aged 55 to 69 with acute or convalescent COVID-19. The CDR3 loop is CASSHDSAYGYTF. Here the CDR3 DNA reads TGCGCCAGCAGCCACGACAGTGCCTATGGCTACACCTTC.